This T cell receptor (beta chain) derives from a study of T cell responses to AZD1222 COVID-19 vaccine. This CDR3 contains 13 residues. From germline, CDR1 is SQVTM and CDR2 ANQGSEA. The V gene lost 4 bases and the J gene lost 5 bases, with 12 bases spanning the gap. TCRdb's copy holds only in-frame clones and misses some; the assay was immunoSEQ multiplex PCR. Of around 140,000 clones listed, roughly 90% are singletons. In this sample, this clone turned up once. The specimen was peripheral blood, collected 28 days after the second AZD1222 dose. The chain has TRBV29-1 and TRBJ2-1; TRBD1 is a possible D gene (6 bases). The TCR sequence derives from an adult who received the AZD1222 COVID-19 vaccine. The CDR3 nucleotides are TGCAGCGTTGGAGCTAGGACAGACAATGAGCAGTTCTTC. It specifies CSVGARTDNEQFF.